The 22 T cell receptor beta chains in this list originate from one sample, sequenced in a study of OX40 agonist ivuxolimab in advanced cancers. Only in-frame clones appear in the TCRdb table, and some are missing; sequencing was by immunoSEQ multiplex PCR. Of 58,000 or so clones in the sample, roughly 80% were seen once. The sequencing here drew on CD4+ or CD8+ T cells sorted from blood, taken in a trial of the OX40 agonist ivuxolimab. Receptor source: an adult with an advanced solid tumor such as melanoma, head and neck, liver or kidney cancer.

CDR3 nucleotide sequence: TGTGCCAGCACCGCTTTACGTCGGACGGGGGCCCCCCGAGGGGGCTACACCTTC. Translating gives CASTALRRTGAPRGGYTF. This chain joins TRBV7-9 and TRBJ1-2, with D perhaps matching TRBD1 (6 bases). The CDR3 sequence is 18 residues long. CDR1 is SEHNR and CDR2 is FQNEAQ in the germline V gene (reference sequence). The V end was cut by 7 bases, the J end by 8 bases, with 32 bases between.

This clone appeared once. V is TRBV6-5 and J is TRBJ2-7; D perhaps matches TRBD1 (6 bases). Trimming stripped 6 bases from V and 3 bases from J, with 9 bases between. The CDR3 covers 12 residues. Germline lookup yields CDR1 MNHEY and CDR2 SVGAGI. CDR3 protein: CASSKDSYEQYF. As DNA, the CDR3 is TGTGCCAGCAGCAAGGACAGCTACGAGCAGTACTTC.

This rearrangement joins TRBV9 to TRBJ1-3, with D perhaps TRBD1 (5 bases). The V gene lost 0 bases and the J gene lost 0 bases, with 13 bases spanning the gap. The CDR3 totals 17 residues. Per the germline V gene, CDR1 is SGDLS and CDR2 is YYNGEE. The CDR3 coding sequence is TGTGCCAGCAGCGTAGCTTTGGGACGGACCTCTGGAAACACCATATATTTT. Amino acid sequence: CASSVALGRTSGNTIYF.

The CDR3 loop reads CATQGLGQLTDTQYF. For the CDR3, the DNA is TGTGCCACCCAGGGTCTGGGACAACTCACAGATACGCAGTATTTT. This chain links TRBV19 with TRBJ2-3; TRBD1 might be the D (6 bases). The CDR3 extends over 15 amino acids. In germline, CDR1 is LNHDA, CDR2 SQIVND (reference sequence). The germline V and J ends were trimmed by 10 bases and 2 bases, with 19 bases remaining between them.

This chain's CDR3 is CASRVGGGPTDTQYF. The CDR3 DNA sequence: TGTGCCAGCAGGGTAGGAGGGGGCCCCACAGATACGCAGTATTTT. The chain uses TRBV2 and TRBJ2-3; weak D call: TRBD1 (7 bases). There are 15 residues in the CDR3. The V and J ends lost 6 bases and 2 bases respectively, with 15 bases between them. CDR1 and CDR2 (germline): SNHLY, FYNNEI. Full variable domain (missing parts from reference TRBV2 and TRBJ2-3): EPEVTQTPSHQVTQMGQEVILRCVPISNHLYFYWYRQILGQKVEFLVSFYNNEISEKSEIFDDQFSVERPDGSNFTLKIRSTKLEDSAMYFCASRVGGGPTDTQYFGPGTRLTVL.

V is TRBV27 and J is TRBJ1-5, with D possibly matching TRBD1 (5 bases). Germline V lookup: CDR1 MNHEY, CDR2 SMNVEV (reference sequence). The V end was cut by 5 bases, the J end by 7 bases, with 18 bases between. CDR3 length equals 15 residues. Here the CDR3 reads CASSHRDGRDQPQHF. The CDR3 bases are TGTGCCAGCAGTCACCGGGACGGGCGGGACCAGCCCCAGCATTTT.

The chain links TRBV6-6 to TRBJ1-1; tentatively, D is TRBD1 (6 bases). Trimming left V 0 bases short and J 4 bases short, with 12 bases between. The CDR3 covers 15 residues. The germline V gene encodes CDR1 MNHNY and CDR2 SVGAGI (reference sequence). The CDR3 DNA follows: TGTGCCAGCAGTTACTCGGCAGGGGTCGCCACTGAAGCTTTCTTT. Residues: CASSYSAGVATEAFF.

The chain carries TRBV28 and TRBJ1-5; D remains ambiguous. The CDR3 runs to 16 residues. Trimming cost V 5 bases and J 6 bases, with 20 bases left between them. Germline assignment: CDR1 MDHEN and CDR2 SYDVKM. The CDR3 region has the DNA TGTGCCAGCAGTACTCAGGCATCGGGATCAGGTCAGCCCCAGCATTTT. Translation gives CASSTQASGSGQPQHF.

This chain joins TRBV6-5 and TRBJ2-1; 10 positions match TRBD1. Germline V gene data show CDR1 as MNHEY and CDR2 as SVGAGI. This CDR3 has 14 amino acids. Losses at the gene ends were 5 bases for V and 9 bases for J; bases not matched to a gene: 7. CDR3 bases: TGTGCCAGCAGTGGACAGGGGGATCGGGGTGAGCAGTTCTTC. This encodes CASSGQGDRGEQFF.

The chain recombines TRBV5-1 with TRBJ1-2, with 12 bases aligning to TRBD1. CDR1 and CDR2 (germline): SGHRS, YFSETQ. J gave up 6 bases and V 5 bases, and 8 bases lay outside the gene matches. There are 15 residues in the CDR3. The CDR3 spells CASSPGQGALDGYTF. The CDR3 region has the DNA TGCGCCAGCAGTCCGGGACAGGGGGCGCTTGATGGCTACACCTTC.

V usage is TRBV6-1 and J usage is TRBJ2-3; 8 bases fit TRBD2. Losses at the gene ends were 5 bases for V and 4 bases for J; bases not matched to a gene: 5. CDR3 size: 14 residues. From germline, CDR1 is MNHNS and CDR2 SASEGT. The CDR3 nucleotides read TGTGCCAGCAGTAACGGGGGGGCCCCAGATACGCAGTATTTT. Its protein product is CASSNGGAPDTQYF.

This chain uses TRBV30 with TRBJ1-1; the D is unclear. There are 11 residues in the CDR3. Trimming left V 2 bases short and J 10 bases short, with 11 bases between. The germline V gene encodes CDR1 GTSNPN and CDR2 SVGIG (reference sequence). CDR3 nucleotide sequence: TGTGCCTGGAGTAAGACGTCGCGAGCTTTCTTT. Protein sequence: CAWSKTSRAFF.

The chain is built from TRBV9 and TRBJ2-1, with 7 bases that match TRBD2. This CDR3 region has 16 residues. Germline values: CDR1 SGDLS, CDR2 YYNGEE. J lost 3 bases, V lost 0 bases, and 6 bases had no gene match. DNA of the CDR3: TGTGCCAGCAGCGTAGAGGGCGGGGGATTCTACAATGAGCAGTTCTTC. This translates into CASSVEGGGFYNEQFF.

The gene calls are TRBV5-8 and TRBJ2-1; D possibly matches TRBD1 or TRBD2 (5 bases each). CDR3 length: 14 amino acids. Germline V gene sequence: CDR1 SGHTS, CDR2 YDEGEE. V was shortened by 4 bases and J by 2 bases, with 10 bases between the two germline ends. Here the CDR3 reads CASSGQGAYNEQFF. CDR3 DNA sequence: TGTGCCAGCAGCGGGCAGGGAGCCTACAATGAGCAGTTCTTC.

DNA of the CDR3: TGCGCCAGCAGCCAAGTCTTGGAAAACATTCAGTACTTC. It codes for CASSQVLENIQYF. The chain joins TRBV4-3 to TRBJ2-4; D not certain. Trimming left V 1 base short and J 5 bases short, with 6 bases between. CDR3 length: 13 amino acids. The germline V gene has CDR1 LGHNA and CDR2 YSLEER.

The chain combines TRBV11-2 with TRBJ2-1, with no clear D. Trimming stripped 7 bases from V and 4 bases from J, with 11 bases between. From germline, CDR1 is SGHAT and CDR2 FQNNGV. This CDR3 is 13 amino acids long. The chain's CDR3 is CASTIPSYNEQFF. CDR3 coding DNA: TGTGCCAGCACCATACCTAGTTACAATGAGCAGTTCTTC. The full variable domain, completed using reference TRBV11-2 and TRBJ2-1, is EAGVAQSPRYKIIEKRQSVAFWCNPISGHATLYWYQQILGQGPKLLIQFQNNGVVDDSQLPKDRFSAERLKGVDSTLKIQPAKLEDSAVYLCASTIPSYNEQFFGPGTRLTVL.

This chain joins TRBV7-8 and TRBJ2-7; D is tentatively TRBD1 or TRBD2 (5 bases each). The CDR3 loop spans 15 amino acids. The V and J ends lost 2 bases and 2 bases respectively, with 13 bases between them. Per the germline V gene, CDR1 is SGHVS and CDR2 is FQNEAQ. CDR3 bases: TGTGCCAGCAGCTTATTGGGGGACGCCGCCTACGAGCAGTACTTC. Translation gives CASSLLGDAAYEQYF.

Here the CDR3 DNA reads TGTGCCACCAGCAGATCCAATAGCGGGGGGGCCTCCGATACGCAGTATTTT. Translating gives CATSRSNSGGASDTQYF. The chain recombines TRBV15 with TRBJ2-3; 11 positions agree with TRBD2. Per germline, CDR1 LNHNV and CDR2 YYDKDF (reference sequence). V dropped 2 bases and J dropped 6; count of bases not matched to a gene: 10. The CDR3 is made up of 17 amino acids.

J is TRBJ1-5 and V is TRBV19; D remains unclear. The ends were cut back, 6 bases at V and 0 bases at J, with 12 bases in the middle. The CDR3 covers 15 residues. Per germline, CDR1 LNHDA and CDR2 SQIVND (reference sequence). CDR3 region: CASRVALFSNQPQHF. For the CDR3, the DNA is TGTGCCAGTAGGGTAGCCCTGTTTAGCAATCAGCCCCAGCATTTT.

The rearrangement links TRBV18 to TRBJ2-1, with a possible D match to TRBD2 (5 bases). Germline V gives CDR1 KGHSH, CDR2 LQKENI. CDR3 size: 15 residues. The V end lost 2 bases, the J end lost 7 bases, and 15 bases lay between the germline ends. CDR3 coding DNA: TGTGCCAGCTCACCAGATACCCTAGCTAGGAATGAGCAGTTCTTC. Encoded protein: CASSPDTLARNEQFF. The whole variable domain, filled in from reference TRBV18 and TRBJ2-1, reads NAGVMQNPRHLVRRRGQEARLRCSPMKGHSHVYWYRQLPEEGLKFMVYLQKENIIDESGMPKERFSAEFPKEGPSILRIQQVVRGDSAAYFCASSPDTLARNEQFFGPGTRLTVL.

The J gene is TRBJ1-3, the V gene TRBV19; maybe TRBD1 (5 bases). V lost 6 bases and J 0 bases, leaving 18 bases between the germline ends. Germline CDR1 is LNHDA and CDR2 is SQIVND (reference sequence). The CDR3 totals 17 residues. The CDR3 sequence is CASRLNRDRLSGNTIYF. The CDR3 DNA follows: TGTGCCAGTAGACTTAATAGGGACCGCCTCTCTGGAAACACCATATATTTT.

The chain has TRBV30 and TRBJ2-5; no clear D. Trimming took off 1 base at V and 5 bases at J, with 11 bases between the two ends. The CDR3 is made up of 13 amino acids. CDR1 is GTSNPN and CDR2 is SVGIG in the germline V gene (reference sequence). The CDR3 nucleotides are TGTGCCTGGAGTGCCGACCTTGGGGAGACCCAGTACTTC. Protein sequence: CAWSADLGETQYF.